This is a list of T cell receptor beta chains from one sample in a study of blood T cell repertoires in COVID-19. Some clones are missing from TCRdb's copy, which holds only in-frame ones; the method was immunoSEQ multiplex PCR. The data show more than 300,000 clones, approximately 89% seen once. Source material: peripheral blood. These receptor sequences come from a woman aged 30 to 39 with COVID-19, enrolled during active disease. The CDR3 runs from the conserved cysteine through the conserved F or W. The order of the fields is V gene, D gene, clone size, J gene, CDR3 protein, CDR3 DNA. A D gene is named only where the DNA matches it firmly. Size values are once, few and many counts, or a class for expanded clones, and some rows have none.

V gene: TRBV4-3; D gene: -; clone size: -; J gene: TRBJ1-2; CDR3 protein: CASSQVAGSVGNYGYTF; CDR3 DNA: TGCGCCAGCAGCCAAGTGGCAGGGTCAGTGGGTAACTATGGCTACACCTTC
V gene: TRBV7-7; D gene: TRBD1; clone size: -; J gene: TRBJ2-5; CDR3 protein: CASSIGTAEETQYF; CDR3 DNA: TGTGCTAGCAGCATCGGGACAGCGGAAGAGACCCAGTACTTC
V gene: TRBV19; D gene: -; clone size: -; J gene: TRBJ1-1; CDR3 protein: CASSIDRGRYTEAFF; CDR3 DNA: TGTGCCAGTAGTATAGACAGGGGAAGGTACACTGAAGCTTTCTTT
V gene: TRBV24-1; D gene: -; clone size: -; J gene: TRBJ2-2; CDR3 protein: CATSDLAGRSGTGELFF; CDR3 DNA: TGTGCCACCAGTGATTTGGCAGGGAGGTCTGGCACCGGGGAGCTGTTTTTT
V gene: TRBV4-1; D gene: TRBD2; clone size: few; J gene: TRBJ2-1; CDR3 protein: CASSPLTSHNEQFF; CDR3 DNA: TGCGCCAGCAGCCCTTTGACTAGCCACAATGAGCAGTTCTTC
V gene: TRBV18; D gene: -; clone size: few; J gene: TRBJ1-2; CDR3 protein: CASSWPRGGYTF; CDR3 DNA: TGTGCCAGCTCCTGGCCCCGCGGAGGCTACACCTTC
V gene: TRBV6-5; D gene: TRBD2; clone size: -; J gene: TRBJ2-5; CDR3 protein: CASSYTRDWGGTQYF; CDR3 DNA: TGTGCCAGCAGTTATACTAGGGACTGGGGGGGGACCCAGTACTTC
V gene: TRBV3-1/TRBV3-2; D gene: TRBD2; clone size: many; J gene: TRBJ2-3; CDR3 protein: CASSQGGTSGGGSTDTQYF; CDR3 DNA: TGTGCCAGCAGCCAAGGAGGGACTAGCGGGGGAGGTAGCACAGATACGCAGTATTTT
V gene: TRBV28; D gene: TRBD2; clone size: -; J gene: TRBJ2-1; CDR3 protein: CASSLGLAGKNEQFF; CDR3 DNA: TGTGCCAGCAGTTTGGGGCTAGCGGGGAAGAATGAGCAGTTCTTC
V gene: TRBV19; D gene: -; clone size: few; J gene: TRBJ1-5; CDR3 protein: CASSIMLGQPQHF; CDR3 DNA: TGTGCCAGTAGTATTATGCTCGGTCAGCCCCAGCATTTT
V gene: TRBV5-4; D gene: TRBD1; clone size: -; J gene: TRBJ1-1; CDR3 protein: CASSLAGGNTEAFF; CDR3 DNA: TGTGCCAGCAGCTTGGCAGGGGGAAACACTGAAGCTTTCTTT
V gene: TRBV19; D gene: -; clone size: -; J gene: TRBJ2-3; CDR3 protein: CASSLAGGGGPSTDTQYF; CDR3 DNA: TGTGCCAGTAGCCTCGCAGGGGGCGGGGGCCCTAGCACAGATACGCAGTATTTT
V gene: TRBV6-6; D gene: -; clone size: -; J gene: TRBJ1-5; CDR3 protein: CASSYRGPQSNQPQHF; CDR3 DNA: TGTGCCAGCAGTTACCGGGGTCCCCAAAGCAATCAGCCCCAGCATTTT
V gene: TRBV23-1; D gene: TRBD1; clone size: -; J gene: TRBJ1-5; CDR3 protein: CASSQSRDRGSRSNQPQHF; CDR3 DNA: TGCGCCAGCAGTCAATCTAGGGACAGGGGATCAAGAAGCAATCAGCCCCAGCATTTT
V gene: TRBV11-3; D gene: -; clone size: -; J gene: TRBJ2-2; CDR3 protein: CASSLFVSSGELFF; CDR3 DNA: TGTGCCAGCAGCTTATTCGTTAGTTCCGGGGAGCTGTTTTTT
V gene: TRBV2; D gene: TRBD1; clone size: many; J gene: TRBJ1-5; CDR3 protein: CASTLDRGEHQPQHF; CDR3 DNA: TGTGCCAGCACCTTGGACAGGGGGGAGCATCAGCCCCAGCATTTT
V gene: TRBV12-5; D gene: TRBD1; clone size: -; J gene: TRBJ2-7; CDR3 protein: CASGKGQAVEQYF; CDR3 DNA: TGTGCTAGTGGCAAGGGACAGGCGGTCGAGCAGTACTTC
V gene: TRBV4-1; D gene: -; clone size: -; J gene: TRBJ1-6; CDR3 protein: CASSQGPSSYNSPLHF; CDR3 DNA: TGCGCCAGCAGCCAGGGCCCCAGCTCCTATAATTCACCCCTCCACTTT
V gene: TRBV4-1; D gene: -; clone size: -; J gene: TRBJ1-6; CDR3 protein: CASSRIEDRDSPLHF; CDR3 DNA: TGCGCCAGCAGTAGGATCGAGGATCGGGATTCACCCCTCCACTTT
V gene: TRBV7-8; D gene: -; clone size: -; J gene: TRBJ2-1; CDR3 protein: CASSLLQGYNEQFF; CDR3 DNA: TGTGCCAGCAGCTTATTGCAGGGCTACAATGAGCAGTTCTTC
V gene: TRBV7-9; D gene: -; clone size: -; J gene: TRBJ2-1; CDR3 protein: CASSFPMTGAASSYNEQFF; CDR3 DNA: TGTGCCAGCAGCTTCCCCATGACGGGAGCGGCTAGCTCCTACAATGAGCAGTTCTTC
V gene: TRBV27; D gene: -; clone size: many; J gene: TRBJ2-6; CDR3 protein: CASKLWTASSGANVLTF; CDR3 DNA: TGTGCCAGCAAGCTTTGGACAGCCAGCTCTGGGGCCAACGTCCTGACTTTC
V gene: TRBV28; D gene: -; clone size: -; J gene: TRBJ1-6; CDR3 protein: CASSLRHLSPLHF; CDR3 DNA: TGTGCCAGCAGTTTAAGACACCTTTCACCCCTCCACTTT
V gene: TRBV6-5; D gene: TRBD2; clone size: -; J gene: TRBJ2-7; CDR3 protein: CASRPPGGGVYEQYF; CDR3 DNA: TGTGCCAGCAGGCCTCCCGGCGGGGGGGTTTACGAGCAGTACTTC
V gene: TRBV18; D gene: -; clone size: -; J gene: TRBJ1-5; CDR3 protein: CASTPGGNQPQHF; CDR3 DNA: TGTGCCAGCACCCCGGGGGGAAATCAGCCCCAGCATTTT
V gene: TRBV19; D gene: -; clone size: -; J gene: TRBJ1-1; CDR3 protein: CASTSGGTEAFF; CDR3 DNA: TGTGCCAGTACATCGGGGGGCACTGAAGCTTTCTTT
V gene: TRBV6-5; D gene: -; clone size: -; J gene: TRBJ1-2; CDR3 protein: CASSPWEGFNGYTF; CDR3 DNA: TGTGCCAGCAGTCCCTGGGAGGGTTTTAATGGCTACACCTTC
V gene: TRBV11-2; D gene: TRBD1; clone size: -; J gene: TRBJ1-1; CDR3 protein: CASSLSGGRTEAFF; CDR3 DNA: TGTGCCAGCAGCTTATCAGGGGGCCGAACTGAAGCTTTCTTT
V gene: TRBV28; D gene: -; clone size: few; J gene: TRBJ1-1; CDR3 protein: CASSRGPDTEAFF; CDR3 DNA: TGTGCCAGCAGTCGCGGGCCAGACACTGAAGCTTTCTTT
V gene: TRBV21-1; D gene: -; clone size: -; J gene: TRBJ1-2; CDR3 protein: CASSDRDRTDYGYTF; CDR3 DNA: TGTGCCAGCAGCGACCGGGACAGGACGGACTATGGCTACACCTTC
V gene: TRBV9; D gene: TRBD2; clone size: once; J gene: TRBJ2-5; CDR3 protein: CASSVLAGGRETQYF; CDR3 DNA: TGTGCCAGCAGCGTACTCGCGGGGGGGCGAGAGACCCAGTACTTC
V gene: TRBV9; D gene: TRBD1; clone size: few; J gene: TRBJ2-5; CDR3 protein: CASSVGLTGTGQETQYF; CDR3 DNA: TGTGCCAGCAGCGTAGGTCTGACAGGGACAGGCCAAGAGACCCAGTACTTC
V gene: TRBV6-1; D gene: TRBD1; clone size: -; J gene: TRBJ1-6; CDR3 protein: CASTSADRDAGTLHF; CDR3 DNA: TGTGCCAGCACCTCTGCGGACAGGGACGCCGGTACCCTCCACTTT
V gene: TRBV18; D gene: -; clone size: -; J gene: TRBJ2-3; CDR3 protein: CASSPSPQDTQYF; CDR3 DNA: TGTGCCAGCTCACCAAGTCCCCAGGATACGCAGTATTTT
V gene: TRBV6-6; D gene: TRBD1; clone size: -; J gene: TRBJ2-7; CDR3 protein: CASSYTQGRSSYEQYF; CDR3 DNA: TGTGCCAGCAGTTACACACAGGGGAGAAGCTCCTACGAGCAGTACTTC
V gene: TRBV6-5; D gene: -; clone size: -; J gene: TRBJ1-4; CDR3 protein: CASSYREGQGPEKLFF; CDR3 DNA: TGTGCCAGCAGTTATCGGGAGGGGCAGGGGCCCGAAAAACTGTTTTTT
V gene: TRBV2; D gene: TRBD2; clone size: -; J gene: TRBJ2-2; CDR3 protein: CASSAPGGGTNTGELFF; CDR3 DNA: TGTGCCAGCAGCGCCCCTGGCGGGGGGACGAACACCGGGGAGCTGTTTTTT
V gene: TRBV6-5; D gene: -; clone size: -; J gene: TRBJ1-1; CDR3 protein: CASGRTAGMNTEAFF; CDR3 DNA: TGTGCCAGCGGCCGGACAGCCGGAATGAACACTGAAGCTTTCTTT
V gene: TRBV3-1/TRBV3-2; D gene: -; clone size: -; J gene: TRBJ2-3; CDR3 protein: CASSQAADTQYF; CDR3 DNA: TGTGCCAGCAGCCAAGCGGCAGATACGCAGTATTTT
V gene: TRBV6-5; D gene: TRBD1; clone size: -; J gene: TRBJ2-2; CDR3 protein: CASSPGTGPGELFF; CDR3 DNA: TGTGCCAGCAGTCCCGGGACAGGGCCCGGGGAGCTGTTTTTT
V gene: TRBV28; D gene: TRBD1; clone size: -; J gene: TRBJ1-2; CDR3 protein: CASSLPWGQGIDGYTF; CDR3 DNA: TGTGCCAGCAGTTTACCCTGGGGACAGGGGATAGACGGCTACACCTTC
V gene: TRBV6-6; D gene: TRBD1; clone size: once; J gene: TRBJ1-5; CDR3 protein: CASSRTGEFGQPQHF; CDR3 DNA: TGTGCCAGCAGTCGGACAGGGGAATTTGGTCAGCCCCAGCATTTT
V gene: TRBV19; D gene: -; clone size: -; J gene: TRBJ1-5; CDR3 protein: CASTATRTEKYSNQPQHF; CDR3 DNA: TGTGCCAGTACCGCGACTCGGACAGAAAAGTATAGCAATCAGCCCCAGCATTTT
V gene: TRBV6-1; D gene: -; clone size: -; J gene: TRBJ1-1; CDR3 protein: CASSEGWGLNTEAFF; CDR3 DNA: TGTGCCAGCAGTGAAGGGTGGGGGCTGAACACTGAAGCTTTCTTT
V gene: TRBV12-3/TRBV12-4; D gene: -; clone size: -; J gene: TRBJ2-5; CDR3 protein: CASSPHLKETQYF; CDR3 DNA: TGTGCCAGCAGTCCGCACTTGAAAGAGACCCAGTACTTC
V gene: TRBV9; D gene: TRBD2; clone size: -; J gene: TRBJ2-7; CDR3 protein: CASSPGGGSSYEQYF; CDR3 DNA: TGTGCCAGCAGCCCCGGGGGAGGGTCCTCCTACGAGCAGTACTTC
V gene: TRBV5-5; D gene: TRBD1; clone size: -; J gene: TRBJ2-1; CDR3 protein: CASSRYDRGSYNEQFF; CDR3 DNA: TGTGCCAGCAGCCGCTATGACAGGGGATCCTACAATGAGCAGTTCTTC
V gene: TRBV9; D gene: -; clone size: -; J gene: TRBJ2-3; CDR3 protein: CASSVDLMGGEYADTQYF; CDR3 DNA: TGTGCCAGCAGCGTAGATCTGATGGGCGGGGAATACGCAGATACGCAGTATTTT